The rows below give T cell receptor beta chains drawn from one sample of a study of T cell responses to AZD1222 COVID-19 vaccine. Profiled with immunoSEQ multiplex PCR; TCRdb holds only in-frame clones, not every one. The sample has 180,000 or so clones, roughly 91% seen once. Sequences were derived from peripheral blood, sampled 28 days after the second AZD1222 dose. These receptors originate from an adult who received the AZD1222 COVID-19 vaccine. Each CDR3 is given with its conserved first and last residue. The D gene is left open where the match is weak. Expanded clones are given a class, and other clones once, few, many or no size at all.

clone_size d_call j_call v_call cdr3_aa cdr3_nt
- - TRBJ2-7 TRBV29-1 CSVETQSSYEQYF TGCAGCGTTGAAACTCAGAGCTCCTACGAGCAGTACTTC
- - TRBJ1-2 TRBV24-1 CATSVALDSLYGYTF TGTGCCACCAGTGTCGCTTTGGACAGCCTCTATGGCTACACCTTC
- - TRBJ1-1 TRBV28 CASGGGRVEAFF TGTGCCAGTGGGGGCGGGAGGGTTGAAGCTTTCTTT
- TRBD1 TRBJ1-3 TRBV5-4 CASSLGDRPLSGNTIYF TGTGCCAGCAGCCTGGGGGACAGGCCCCTCTCTGGAAACACCATATATTTT
- - TRBJ1-1 TRBV28 CASSSNGRNTEAFF TGTGCCAGCAGTTCCAATGGGCGAAACACTGAAGCTTTCTTT
- - TRBJ2-7 TRBV5-1 CASSLAWGAYEQYF TGCGCCAGCAGCTTGGCCTGGGGAGCCTACGAGCAGTACTTC
- - TRBJ1-5 TRBV6-1 CASSERGKGNSNQPQHF TGTGCCAGCAGTGAAAGGGGGAAGGGCAATAGCAATCAGCCCCAGCATTTT
- - TRBJ1-5 TRBV9 CASSLDGQPQHF TGTGCCAGCAGCCTAGACGGCCAGCCCCAGCATTTT
- - TRBJ2-3 TRBV4-1 CASSQVGTSTDTQYF TGCGCCAGCAGCCAAGTCGGGACTAGCACAGATACGCAGTATTTT
- TRBD2 TRBJ2-1 TRBV5-1 CASSRTGLAGVNEQFF TGCGCCAGCAGCAGAACGGGACTAGCGGGAGTCAATGAGCAGTTCTTC
- - TRBJ1-5 TRBV5-5 CASSRRDGSNQPQHF TGTGCCAGCAGCCGCCGGGACGGAAGCAATCAGCCCCAGCATTTT
- - TRBJ2-1 TRBV9 CASSSDRGTYNEQFF TGTGCCAGCAGCAGTGACCGGGGGACCTACAATGAGCAGTTCTTC
- TRBD1 TRBJ1-4 TRBV7-9 CASSPPQGVNEKLFF TGTGCCAGCAGCCCCCCACAGGGGGTTAATGAAAAACTGTTTTTT
- - TRBJ1-5 TRBV3-1/TRBV3-2 CASSHSGWSNQPQHF TGTGCCAGCAGCCATAGCGGGTGGAGCAATCAGCCCCAGCATTTT
- TRBD1 TRBJ1-4 TRBV5-1 CASSGGTVTTNEKLFF TGCGCCAGCAGCGGAGGGACAGTCACAACTAATGAAAAACTGTTTTTT
- - TRBJ1-1 TRBV5-1 CASSLVSGASTEAFF TGCGCCAGCAGCTTGGTTTCAGGGGCAAGTACTGAAGCTTTCTTT
- - TRBJ1-4 TRBV18 CASSPQNEKLFF TGTGCCAGCTCACCCCAGAATGAAAAACTGTTTTTT
- - TRBJ1-5 TRBV6-5 CASKFEADQPQHF TGTGCCAGCAAATTCGAGGCGGATCAGCCCCAGCATTTT
- - TRBJ1-1 TRBV30 CAWSWGNEAFF TGTGCCTGGAGTTGGGGGAATGAAGCTTTCTTT
once TRBD1 TRBJ2-7 TRBV12-3/TRBV12-4 CASRLGTAYEQYF TGTGCCAGCAGGCTAGGGACAGCCTACGAGCAGTACTTC
- - TRBJ2-2 TRBV28 CASSLGAGELFF TGTGCCAGCAGTTTAGGGGCCGGGGAGCTGTTTTTT
- - TRBJ1-6 TRBV5-4 CASSLDSFKNSPLHF TGTGCCAGCAGCCTGGACAGTTTTAAAAATTCACCCCTCCACTTT
- - TRBJ1-5 TRBV5-1 CASSLNAGNQPQHF TGCGCCAGCAGCTTGAATGCAGGTAATCAGCCCCAGCATTTT
- - TRBJ1-1 TRBV6-5 CASVSLGAGNTEAFF TGTGCCAGCGTTAGCCTGGGGGCAGGGAACACTGAAGCTTTCTTT
- TRBD1 TRBJ1-6 TRBV30 CAWSVGQGAGSPLHF TGTGCCTGGAGTGTAGGACAGGGGGCCGGTTCACCCCTCCACTTT
- - TRBJ2-2 TRBV6-2/TRBV6-3 CASSYIKQGWNTGELFF TGTGCCAGCAGTTACATAAAACAGGGATGGAACACCGGGGAGCTGTTTTTT
- TRBD1 TRBJ2-2 TRBV6-4 CASSGGQKNTGELFF TGTGCCAGCAGTGGGGGACAGAAGAACACCGGGGAGCTGTTTTTT
- - TRBJ1-6 TRBV28 CASSLRDSPLHF TGTGCCAGCAGTTTGCGCGATTCACCCCTCCACTTT
- - TRBJ1-5 TRBV6-2/TRBV6-3 CASSYITGDQPQHF TGTGCCAGCAGTTACATCACAGGCGATCAGCCCCAGCATTTT
- TRBD2 TRBJ2-2 TRBV7-6 CASCGLVGTGELFF TGTGCCAGCTGCGGACTAGTGGGCACCGGGGAGCTGTTTTTT
once - TRBJ1-4 TRBV7-9 CASSLDGQSNEKLFF TGTGCCAGCAGCCTTGACGGACAGAGTAATGAAAAACTGTTTTTT
once TRBD1 TRBJ2-7 TRBV19 CASSRTAGTGYEQYF TGTGCCAGTAGTAGAACTGCAGGGACAGGGTACGAGCAGTACTTC
few TRBD1 TRBJ2-7 TRBV5-4 CASSSEPGQAFYEQYF TGTGCCAGCAGCTCTGAGCCGGGACAGGCTTTTTACGAGCAGTACTTC
- - TRBJ2-5 TRBV7-2 CASSSPGVETQYF TGTGCCAGCAGCTCCCCCGGGGTCGAGACCCAGTACTTC
- TRBD2 TRBJ2-2 TRBV27 CASSLIASGDRNTGELFF TGTGCCAGCAGTTTGATTGCTAGCGGGGACAGGAACACCGGGGAGCTGTTTTTT
once TRBD1 TRBJ1-6 TRBV11-2 CASSLVPGGSSPLHF TGTGCCAGCAGCTTAGTCCCAGGGGGGAGTTCACCCCTCCACTTT
- TRBD2 TRBJ2-5 TRBV9 CASSVASGGAETQYF TGTGCCAGCAGCGTAGCTAGCGGGGGGGCAGAGACCCAGTACTTC
- - TRBJ2-5 TRBV7-9 CASRPSAWSLETQYF TGTGCCAGCAGACCTTCAGCTTGGTCATTGGAGACCCAGTACTTC
- - TRBJ1-2 TRBV12-3/TRBV12-4 CASSLVGYGYTF TGTGCCAGCAGTTTAGTGGGCTATGGCTACACCTTC
- - TRBJ1-4 TRBV11-2 CASSLDRGGRGGEKLFF TGTGCCAGCAGCTTAGATCGCGGTGGAAGGGGAGGTGAAAAACTGTTTTTT
- - TRBJ2-7 TRBV5-6 CASSLALVGFWEQYF TGTGCCAGCAGCTTGGCCTTGGTCGGCTTTTGGGAGCAGTACTTC
- - TRBJ2-3 TRBV12-5 CASGLGPGSTDTQYF TGTGCTAGTGGTTTGGGCCCAGGGAGTACAGATACGCAGTATTTT
- - TRBJ2-3 TRBV19 CASHAARGSTDTQYF TGTGCCAGTCATGCCGCTAGAGGAAGCACAGATACGCAGTATTTT
few - TRBJ1-1 TRBV19 CASSIGRQNTEAFF TGTGCCAGTAGTATAGGAAGGCAGAACACTGAAGCTTTCTTT
- - TRBJ2-7 TRBV19 CASSIVSGAEREQYF TGTGCCAGTAGTATAGTGTCCGGAGCCGAGAGGGAGCAGTACTTC
- TRBD1 TRBJ2-2 TRBV5-5 CASSSIAGTAATGELFF TGTGCCAGCAGCTCGATAGCTGGGACAGCAGCCACCGGGGAGCTGTTTTTT
- TRBD1 TRBJ2-5 TRBV7-6 CASSLAGPTGAETQYF TGTGCCAGCAGCTTAGCGGGACCGACAGGGGCAGAGACCCAGTACTTC
once TRBD2 TRBJ2-1 TRBV11-2 CASSLLTSGAYNEQFF TGTGCCAGCAGCTTACTCACTAGCGGGGCCTACAATGAGCAGTTCTTC
- - TRBJ1-5 TRBV19 CASSIPRPSNQPQHF TGTGCCAGTAGTATACCCCGTCCGAGCAATCAGCCCCAGCATTTT
- - TRBJ2-3 TRBV5-6 CASSWPQGSTDTQYF TGTGCCAGCAGCTGGCCCCAGGGAAGCACAGATACGCAGTATTTT